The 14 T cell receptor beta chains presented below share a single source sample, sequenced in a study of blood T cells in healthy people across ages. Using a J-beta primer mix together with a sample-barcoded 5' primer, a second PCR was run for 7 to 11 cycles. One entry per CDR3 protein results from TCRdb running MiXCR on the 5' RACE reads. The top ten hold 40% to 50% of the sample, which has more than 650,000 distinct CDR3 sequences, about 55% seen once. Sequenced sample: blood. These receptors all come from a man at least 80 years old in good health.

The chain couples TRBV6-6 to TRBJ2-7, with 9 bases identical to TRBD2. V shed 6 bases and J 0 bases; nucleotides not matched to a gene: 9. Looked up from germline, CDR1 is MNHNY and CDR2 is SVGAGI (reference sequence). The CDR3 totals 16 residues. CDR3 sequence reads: CASSYASGRLSYEQYF. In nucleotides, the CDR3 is TGTGCCAGCAGCTACGCAAGCGGGAGGCTCTCCTACGAGCAGTACTTC.

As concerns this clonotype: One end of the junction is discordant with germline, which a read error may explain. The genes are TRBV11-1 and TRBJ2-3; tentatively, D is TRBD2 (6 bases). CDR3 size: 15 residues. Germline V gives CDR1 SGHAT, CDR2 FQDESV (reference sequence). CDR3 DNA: TGTGCCGGCAGCTTAGGACTATTACTCACAGATACGCAGTATTTT. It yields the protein CAGSLGLLLTDTQYF. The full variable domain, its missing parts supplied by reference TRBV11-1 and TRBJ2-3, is EAEVAQSPRYKITEKSQAVAFWCDPISGHATLYWYRQILGQGPELLVQFQDESVVDDSQLPKDRFSAERLKGVDSTLKIQPAELGDSAMYLCAGSLGLLLTDTQYFGPGTRLTVL.

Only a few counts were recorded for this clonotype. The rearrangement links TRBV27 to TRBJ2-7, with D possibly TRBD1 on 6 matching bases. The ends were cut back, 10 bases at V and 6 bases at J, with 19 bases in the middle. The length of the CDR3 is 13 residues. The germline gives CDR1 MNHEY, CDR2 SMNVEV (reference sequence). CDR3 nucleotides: TGTGCCACCAACCGGGCAGGGGCCAGCGAGCAGTACTTC. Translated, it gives CATNRAGASEQYF.

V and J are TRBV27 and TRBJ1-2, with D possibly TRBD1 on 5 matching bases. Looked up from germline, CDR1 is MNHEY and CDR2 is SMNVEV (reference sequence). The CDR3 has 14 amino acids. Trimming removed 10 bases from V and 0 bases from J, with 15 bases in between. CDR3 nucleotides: TGTGCCAACAACAGGTTGACAACTAACTATGGCTACACCTTC. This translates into CANNRLTTNYGYTF.

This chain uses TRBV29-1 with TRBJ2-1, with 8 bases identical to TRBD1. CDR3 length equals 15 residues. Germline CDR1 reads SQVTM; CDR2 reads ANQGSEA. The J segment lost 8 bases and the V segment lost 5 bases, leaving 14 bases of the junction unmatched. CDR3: CSVLAAGGAGHEQFF. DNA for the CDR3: TGCAGCGTTCTCGCCGCAGGGGGCGCAGGACATGAGCAGTTCTTC.

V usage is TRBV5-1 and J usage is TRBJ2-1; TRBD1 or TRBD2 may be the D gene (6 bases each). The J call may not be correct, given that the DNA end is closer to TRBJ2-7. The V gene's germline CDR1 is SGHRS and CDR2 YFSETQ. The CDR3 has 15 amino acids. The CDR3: CASSIQGWGDNEQYF. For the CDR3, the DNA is TGCGCCAGCAGCATACAGGGTTGGGGGGACAATGAGCAGTACTTC.

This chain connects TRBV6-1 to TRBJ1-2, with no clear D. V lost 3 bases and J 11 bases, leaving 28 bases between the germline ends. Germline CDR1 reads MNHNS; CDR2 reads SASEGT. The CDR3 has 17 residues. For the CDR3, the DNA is TGTGCCAGCAGTGATGCCCGCCTAGGACGGCTAACTATGCCGTACACCTTC. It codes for CASSDARLGRLTMPYTF.

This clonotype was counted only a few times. The CDR3 reads CASSSMTSGRVYEQYF. DNA for the CDR3: TGCGCCAGCAGCTCCATGACTAGCGGGAGGGTCTACGAGCAGTACTTC. V gene TRBV5-1 combines with J gene TRBJ2-7; 14 positions match TRBD2. CDR1 and CDR2 from the germline V gene are SGHRS and YFSETQ. The CDR3 covers 16 residues. V lost 3 bases and J lost 3; bases outside the gene matches: 5.

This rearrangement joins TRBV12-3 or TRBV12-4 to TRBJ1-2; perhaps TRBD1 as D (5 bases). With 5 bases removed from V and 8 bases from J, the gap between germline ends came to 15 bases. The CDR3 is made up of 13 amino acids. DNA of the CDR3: TGTGCCAGCAGTCCCTTCGGGACGCCCGGCTACACCTTC. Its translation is CASSPFGTPGYTF.

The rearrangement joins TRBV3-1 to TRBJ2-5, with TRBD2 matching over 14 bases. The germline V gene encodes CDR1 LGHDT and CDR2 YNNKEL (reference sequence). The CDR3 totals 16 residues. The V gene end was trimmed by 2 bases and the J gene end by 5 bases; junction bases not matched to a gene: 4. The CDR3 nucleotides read TGTGCCAGCAGCCAACGGACTAGCGGGAGGTCTGAGACCCAGTACTTC. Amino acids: CASSQRTSGRSETQYF.

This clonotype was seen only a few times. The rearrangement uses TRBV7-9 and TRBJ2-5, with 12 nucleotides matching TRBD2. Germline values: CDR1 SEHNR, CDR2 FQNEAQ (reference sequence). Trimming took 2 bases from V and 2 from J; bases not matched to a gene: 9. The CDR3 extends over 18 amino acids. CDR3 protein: CASSLLLAGGTFQETQYF. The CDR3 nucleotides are TGTGCCAGCAGCTTATTACTAGCGGGAGGCACCTTTCAAGAGACCCAGTACTTC.

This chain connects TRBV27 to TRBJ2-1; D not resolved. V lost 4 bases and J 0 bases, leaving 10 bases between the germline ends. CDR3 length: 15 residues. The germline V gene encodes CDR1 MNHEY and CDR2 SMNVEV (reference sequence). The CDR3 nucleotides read TGTGCCAGCAGTTCCCCGGGTCGCTCCTACAATGAGCAGTTCTTC. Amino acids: CASSSPGRSYNEQFF.

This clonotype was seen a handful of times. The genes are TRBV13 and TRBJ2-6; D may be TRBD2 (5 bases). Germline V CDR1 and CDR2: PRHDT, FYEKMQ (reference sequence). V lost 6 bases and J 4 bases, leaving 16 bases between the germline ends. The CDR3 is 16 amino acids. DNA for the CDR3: TGTGCCAGCAGTATGGGAGAGAGGGCAGGGGCCAACGTCCTGACTTTC. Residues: CASSMGERAGANVLTF.

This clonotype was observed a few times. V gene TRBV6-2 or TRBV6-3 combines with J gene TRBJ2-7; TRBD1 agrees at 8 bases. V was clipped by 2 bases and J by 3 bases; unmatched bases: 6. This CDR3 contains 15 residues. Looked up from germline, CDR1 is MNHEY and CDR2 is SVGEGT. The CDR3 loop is CASSYQGAGFYEQYF. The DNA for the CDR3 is TGTGCCAGCAGTTACCAGGGGGCGGGCTTCTACGAGCAGTACTTC.